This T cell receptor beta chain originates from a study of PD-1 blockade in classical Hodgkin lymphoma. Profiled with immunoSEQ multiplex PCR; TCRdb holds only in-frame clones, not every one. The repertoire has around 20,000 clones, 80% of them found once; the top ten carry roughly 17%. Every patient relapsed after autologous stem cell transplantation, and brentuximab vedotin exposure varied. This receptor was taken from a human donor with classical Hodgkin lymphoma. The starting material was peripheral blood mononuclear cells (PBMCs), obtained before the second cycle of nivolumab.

The CDR3 DNA reads as TGCGCCAGCAGCTTGGGAGGGACAGGGTTATACAATGAGCAGTTCTTC. Translating it yields CASSLGGTGLYNEQFF. This chain connects TRBV5-1 to TRBJ2-1; TRBD1 agrees at 9 bases. The CDR3 is 16 residues long. V lost 0 bases and J lost 4; bases outside the gene matches: 5. Germline values: CDR1 SGHRS, CDR2 YFSETQ. Supplemented by reference TRBV5-1 and TRBJ2-1, the full variable domain reads KAGVTQTPRYLIKTRGQQVTLSCSPISGHRSVSWYQQTPGQGLQFLFEYFSETQRNKGNFPGRFSGRQFSNSRSEMNVSTLELGDSALYLCASSLGGTGLYNEQFFGPGTRLTVL.